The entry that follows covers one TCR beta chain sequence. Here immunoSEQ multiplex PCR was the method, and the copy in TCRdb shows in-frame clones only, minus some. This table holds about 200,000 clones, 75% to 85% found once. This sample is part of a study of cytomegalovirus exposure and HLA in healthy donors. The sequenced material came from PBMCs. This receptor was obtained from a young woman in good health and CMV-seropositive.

CDR3 bases: TGTGCCAGCAGCATCGCCGGGACTAGCGGACAAGAGACCCAGTACTTC. It specifies CASSIAGTSGQETQYF. The V call is TRBV9, the J call TRBJ2-5, with 11 positions matching TRBD2. This CDR3 comprises 16 residues. Losses at the gene ends were 4 bases for V and 2 bases for J; bases not matched to a gene: 7. Germline-derived CDR1 and CDR2 are SGDLS and YYNGEE.